This T cell receptor beta chain stems from a study of type 1 regulatory T cells. Study context: An in vitro protocol generated T-allo10, a Tr1-enriched, alloantigen-specific CD4 T cell product.

TCRdb reanalysed the reads using MiXCR and keeps one entry per CDR3 protein. The table has under 30,000 distinct CDR3 sequences, roughly 45% seen once; the top ten hold 4% to 6%. V was pared by 5 bases and J by 2 bases, with 17 bases between. There are 15 residues in the CDR3. Germline V gene sequence: CDR1 DFQATT, CDR2 SNEGSKA (reference sequence). Of note for this clonotype: No antigen is known for it.

The sequenced sample was cultured T cells, either the whole culture or a sorted T cell fraction (not recorded which). This clonotype originated in a human donor in good health. The chain couples TRBV20-1 to TRBJ2-3; D remains ambiguous. CDR3 region: CSASSIGPYTDTQYF. The DNA for the CDR3 is TGCAGTGCTTCCTCTATTGGACCTTACACAGATACGCAGTATTTT.